These 23 T cell receptor beta chains were all obtained from the same sample, sequenced in a study of metastatic and nonmetastatic thyroid tumors (dated by TCRdb to the early 2020s). No treatment had been received by any patient before thyroid surgery. Library construction relied on PCR. Sequencing was carried out with an Illumina HiSeq 4000. TCRdb trimmed public reads at Q25 via fastp, called clones via MiXCR and kept in-frame beta chains. The sample data list some 41,000 clones, and approximately 13% of these were observed just once. The top ten constitute approximately 9.5% of the sample. The sample comprised blood. The receptors were gathered from a female donor with papillary thyroid cancer or a benign thyroid nodule (not recorded which). Some clones in this sample may be carry-over from other donors' samples.

This clone was observed many times. The chain couples TRBV5-1 to TRBJ2-7; 15 bases align to TRBD2. The CDR3 spans 17 residues. The trim removed 4 bases at V and 1 base at J, leaving 6 bases unmatched. CDR1 and CDR2 from the germline V gene are SGHRS and YFSETQ. CDR3 DNA: TGCGCCAGCAGCGGCCGGACTAGCGGGAGGGGTTCCTACGAGCAGTACTTC. This translates into CASSGRTSGRGSYEQYF. Together with reference TRBV5-1 and TRBJ2-7, the CDR3 gives the full variable domain: KAGVTQTPRYLIKTRGQQVTLSCSPISGHRSVSWYQQTPGQGLQFLFEYFSETQRNKGNFPGRFSGRQFSNSRSEMNVSTLELGDSALYLCASSGRTSGRGSYEQYFGPGTRLTVT.

Ten or more counts support this clone. The V call is TRBV5-1, the J call TRBJ2-7, with TRBD2 matching over 13 bases. The trim removed 3 bases at V and 6 bases at J, leaving 3 bases unmatched. This CDR3 is 14 amino acids long. CDR1 SGHRS and CDR2 YFSETQ come from the germline V gene. Here the CDR3 reads CASSSRLAGGEQYF. The CDR3 nucleotides are TGCGCCAGCAGCTCACGACTAGCGGGAGGCGAGCAGTACTTC.

For this clone: A read error may be the cause here, since a much bigger clone is one base away. V and J are TRBV3-1 and TRBJ2-1, with D hard to call. There are 17 residues in the CDR3. CDR1 and CDR2 (germline): LGHDT, YNNKEL (reference sequence). This CDR3 is CASSQVVARVSYNDQFF. In nucleotides, the CDR3 is TGTGCCAGCAGCCAAGTCGTAGCTAGGGTTTCCTACAATGATCAGTTCTTC.

This clone was recorded many times. The V call is TRBV20-1, the J call TRBJ1-1; tentatively, D is TRBD1 (6 bases). The V and J ends lost 2 bases and 0 bases respectively, with 13 bases between them. The CDR3 covers 15 residues. Germline V gives CDR1 DFQATT, CDR2 SNEGSKA (reference sequence). Here the CDR3 DNA reads TGCAGTGCTAGACCTATCCAGGGGATGAACACTGAAGCTTTCTTT. As protein: CSARPIQGMNTEAFF.

This clone was seen ten or more times. The chain recombines TRBV15 with TRBJ1-5, with D hard to call. The V and J ends lost 1 base and 5 bases respectively, with 9 bases between them. The CDR3 loop spans 14 amino acids. Germline values: CDR1 LNHNV, CDR2 YYDKDF (reference sequence). This CDR3 is CATSRGDRDQPQHF. The CDR3 coding sequence is TGTGCCACCAGCAGAGGTGATAGGGATCAGCCCCAGCATTTT.

The count of this clone is one. Because it lacks the conserved phenylalanine or tryptophan at the end, this CDR3 is likely a read error. The limits of the CDR3 on the DNA are not certain, so only TCRdb's listed CDR3 is given. The CDR3 region is CAISEPDFGANVLTA. The V gene is TRBV10-3, the J gene TRBJ2-6. The CDR3 extends over 15 residues, inclusive of both ends. Looked up from germline, CDR1 is ENHRY and CDR2 is SYGVKD.

This clone is a singleton in its sample. DNA for the CDR3: TGTGCCTGGAGCTTAATCGGCAGGGCAGAGACCCAGTACTTC. Protein: CAWSLIGRAETQYF. V gene TRBV11-2 combines with J gene TRBJ2-5; TRBD1 is a possible D gene (5 bases). The CDR3 consists of 14 residues. Between the trimmed V and J ends, which lost 11 bases and 4 bases, there was a span of 20 bases. CDR1 is SGHAT, CDR2 FQNNGV, per germline.

Many counts were recorded for this clone. The sample holds other DNA sequences that translate to the same CDR3. V is TRBV28 and J is TRBJ1-2; TRBD1 agrees at 10 bases. The V and J ends lost 6 bases and 4 bases, in that order; junction bases with no gene match: 8. The CDR3 sequence is 15 residues long. CDR1 is MDHEN and CDR2 is SYDVKM in the germline V gene. The CDR3, as DNA: TGTGCCAGCAGCAAACCGGGACAGGGGATCTATGGCTACACCTTC. Its protein product is CASSKPGQGIYGYTF.

This clone showed up many times. The chain is built from TRBV7-9 and TRBJ1-1; 9 nucleotides agree with TRBD1. CDR3 size: 14 residues. The junction had 6 bases not matched to a gene; V was cut back by 5 bases and J by 5 bases. Germline V gives CDR1 SEHNR, CDR2 FQNEAQ (reference sequence). CDR3 in DNA: TGTGCCAGCAGCCCGGGACAGGGCAGGACTGAAGCTTTCTTT. Protein product: CASSPGQGRTEAFF. The variable domain in full, completed from reference TRBV7-9 and TRBJ1-1, reads DTGVSQNPRHKITKRGQNVTFRCDPISEHNRLYWYRQTLGQGPEFLTYFQNEAQLEKSRLLSDRFSAERPKGSFSTLEIQRTEQGDSAMYLCASSPGQGRTEAFFGQGTRLTVV.

This clone was observed at least ten times. The chain employs TRBV20-1 and TRBJ2-7; tentatively, D is TRBD1 or TRBD2 (5 bases each). Looked up from germline, CDR1 is DFQATT and CDR2 is SNEGSKA (reference sequence). This CDR3 comprises 11 residues. Trimming cost V 7 bases and J 8 bases, with 15 bases left between them. The CDR3: CSVPRDLQQYF. The CDR3 DNA sequence: TGCAGTGTTCCGAGGGACCTGCAGCAGTACTTC.

The chain recombines TRBV7-9 with TRBJ1-2; D may be TRBD1 (5 bases). The CDR3 loop spans 13 amino acids. The V gene's germline CDR1 is SEHNR and CDR2 FQNEAQ (reference sequence). V was trimmed by 6 bases and J by 6 bases, leaving 14 bases between them. The CDR3 DNA follows: TGTGCCAGCAGTGCGACAGTGGATAATGGCTACACCTTC. Its protein product is CASSATVDNGYTF.

J is TRBJ2-7 and V is TRBV30, with D perhaps TRBD1 (6 bases). Per germline, CDR1 GTSNPN and CDR2 SVGIG (reference sequence). This CDR3 has 14 amino acids. Trimming stripped 4 bases from V and 2 bases from J, with 15 bases between. The CDR3 here is CAWTPQGYPYEQYF. CDR3 bases: TGTGCCTGGACGCCTCAGGGGTATCCCTACGAGCAGTACTTC. Drawing the rest from reference TRBV30 and TRBJ2-7, the complete variable domain is SQTIHQWPATLVQPVGSPLSLECTVEGTSNPNLYWYRQAAGRGLQLLFYSVGIGQISSEVPQNLSASRPQDRQFILSSKKLLLSDSGFYLCAWTPQGYPYEQYFGPGTRLTVT.

The chain links TRBV6-1 to TRBJ2-1; D gene ambiguous. Germline V gene lookup returns CDR1 MNHNS and CDR2 SASEGT. The CDR3 totals 14 residues. Deletions cut 2 bases from V and 6 bases from J, with 11 bases between. The CDR3 DNA sequence: TGTGCCAGCAGTGAATGCAGTTGGATCAATGAGCAGTTCTTC. It yields the protein CASSECSWINEQFF.

This clone was observed at least ten times. J is TRBJ2-2 and V is TRBV7-9, with 11 nucleotides matching TRBD2. Germline values: CDR1 SEHNR, CDR2 FQNEAQ (reference sequence). The J segment lost 4 bases and the V segment lost 8 bases, leaving 6 bases of the junction unmatched. The CDR3 is 15 residues long. CDR3 bases: TGTGCCAGCCGCCCTGGACTAGCGGGCACCGGGGAGCTGTTTTTT. The encoded protein is CASRPGLAGTGELFF.

There are many counts of this clone. The chain uses TRBV27 and TRBJ1-1; D remains unclear. The germline V gene has CDR1 MNHEY and CDR2 SMNVEV (reference sequence). This CDR3 comprises 13 residues. Trimming removed 2 bases from V and 1 base from J, with 5 bases in between. CDR3 region: CASSLKGNTEAFF. For the CDR3, the DNA is TGTGCCAGCAGTTTAAAGGGGAACACTGAAGCTTTCTTT.

V is TRBV5-1 and J is TRBJ2-5; TRBD1 might be the D (6 bases). The CDR3 covers 13 residues. V was shortened by 4 bases and J by 5 bases, with 12 bases between the two germline ends. Germline V lookup: CDR1 SGHRS, CDR2 YFSETQ. As DNA, the CDR3 is TGCGCCAGCAGCCTGACTGGGGGCGAGACCCAGTACTTC. This codes for CASSLTGGETQYF. Looking up the rest from reference TRBV5-1 and TRBJ2-5 gives the full variable domain: KAGVTQTPRYLIKTRGQQVTLSCSPISGHRSVSWYQQTPGQGLQFLFEYFSETQRNKGNFPGRFSGRQFSNSRSEMNVSTLELGDSALYLCASSLTGGETQYFGPGTRLLVL.

This clone was found many times. V and J are TRBV10-3 and TRBJ2-7, with D possibly called TRBD1 or TRBD2 (6 bases each). Looked up from germline, CDR1 is ENHRY and CDR2 is SYGVKD. The germline V and J ends were trimmed by 2 bases and 5 bases, with 16 bases remaining between them. The CDR3 has 15 residues. This CDR3 reads CAISEPGLRGDEQYF. DNA of the CDR3: TGTGCCATCAGTGAGCCAGGCTTGAGGGGGGACGAGCAGTACTTC.

This rearrangement joins TRBV6-1 to TRBJ2-7; D not certain. CDR1 MNHNS and CDR2 SASEGT come from the germline V gene. V gave up 4 bases and J gave up 0 bases, with 10 bases separating them. CDR3 length: 14 residues. The CDR3 DNA is TGTGCCAGCAGTGTTGGGCCCCTCTCCTACGAGCAGTACTTC. Amino acid sequence: CASSVGPLSYEQYF.

This clone was found many times. The rearrangement uses TRBV5-1 and TRBJ2-5; D ambiguous. The length of the CDR3 is 15 residues. The V end was cut by 0 bases, the J end by 3 bases, with 12 bases between. Looked up from germline, CDR1 is SGHRS and CDR2 is YFSETQ. The CDR3 nucleotides read TGCGCCAGCAGCTTGGGTGGCAGTCGAGAAGAGACCCAGTACTTC. Protein: CASSLGGSREETQYF.

This clone was detected many times. This chain's CDR3 is CASSRDRSYGYTF. CDR3 DNA: TGTGCCAGCAGCCGAGACAGAAGCTATGGCTACACCTTC. The chain couples TRBV16 to TRBJ1-2, with TRBD1 as a possible D gene (5 bases). Trimming removed 4 bases from V and 4 bases from J, with 10 bases in between. CDR3 length: 13 residues. Germline V gene data show CDR1 as KGHSY and CDR2 as FQNENV.

This clone has more than one count but fewer than ten. In DNA, the CDR3 is TGTGCCAGCAGTCCTGCGGGAGTAGGTACCGGGGAGCTGTTTTTT. This gives the protein CASSPAGVGTGELFF. This sequence joins TRBV6-1 and TRBJ2-2; 7 bases align to TRBD2. The V and J ends lost 5 bases and 5 bases, in that order; junction bases with no gene match: 8. This CDR3 comprises 15 residues. The germline V gene has CDR1 MNHNS and CDR2 SASEGT.

This clone was recorded at least ten times. The chain is built from TRBV20-1 and TRBJ2-1; 10 bases map to TRBD2. Germline-derived CDR1 and CDR2 are DFQATT and SNEGSKA (reference sequence). The J segment lost 3 bases and the V segment lost 6 bases, leaving 14 bases of the junction unmatched. The CDR3 runs 17 residues. This chain's CDR3 is CSARRASGSGFYNEQFF. The CDR3 DNA reads TGCAGTGCCCGGCGGGCTAGCGGGAGCGGGTTCTACAATGAGCAGTTCTTC.

This clone was detected many times. This chain uses TRBV29-1 with TRBJ2-5, with 9 bases fitting TRBD1. Germline V gene data show CDR1 as SQVTM and CDR2 as ANQGSEA. V gave up 4 bases and J gave up 7 bases; unmatched junction bases: 10. This CDR3 is built from 14 residues. CDR3 coding DNA: TGCAGCGTTGGGACAGGGGAACCCCCCACGACCCAGTACTTC. Amino acid sequence: CSVGTGEPPTTQYF.